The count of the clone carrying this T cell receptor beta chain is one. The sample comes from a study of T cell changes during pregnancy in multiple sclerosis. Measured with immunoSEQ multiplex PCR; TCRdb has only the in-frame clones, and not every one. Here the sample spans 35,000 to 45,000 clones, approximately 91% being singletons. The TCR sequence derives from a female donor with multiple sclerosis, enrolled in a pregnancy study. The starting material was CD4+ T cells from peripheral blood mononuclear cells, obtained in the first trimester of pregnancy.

This CDR3 is CASSYRQNSGYEQYF. As DNA, the CDR3 is TGCGCCAGCAGCTACCGACAGAATAGCGGCTACGAGCAGTACTTC. The V and J genes are TRBV4-1 and TRBJ2-7, with D maybe TRBD2 (6 bases). Trimming left V 5 bases short and J 3 bases short, with 17 bases between. The CDR3 totals 15 residues. Germline CDR1 and CDR2: MGHRA and YSYEKL.